The T cell receptor (beta chain) described here comes from a study of blood T cell repertoires in COVID-19. Study details: COVID-19 samples from acute and convalescent phases originated in the United States, Italy and Spain. T cells, B-cell-depleted T cells, or PBMCs provided the cDNA or gDNA that served as material.

The V gene end was trimmed by 5 bases and the J gene end by 1 base; junction bases not matched to a gene: 5. Germline-derived CDR1 and CDR2 are SGHVS and FQNEAQ. The CDR3 loop spans 16 amino acids. Assay used: immunoSEQ multiplex PCR; TCRdb lists only in-frame clones, some missing. The data contain roughly 40,000 clones, 70% to 90% of them seen just once; the ten biggest clones take up approximately 20%. This TCR came from a man aged 50 to 59 in a cohort sampled during active COVID-19. The sample consisted of peripheral blood. The V call is TRBV7-8, the J call TRBJ2-2; 9 nucleotides line up with TRBD1. The CDR3 DNA sequence: TGTGCCAGCAGCACCCGACAGGGGGAGAACACCGGGGAGCTGTTTTTT. Its protein is CASSTRQGENTGELFF.